This T cell receptor (beta chain) was recovered during a study of blood T cell repertoires in COVID-19. Study as a whole: The origin of the acute and convalescent COVID-19 samples was the United States, Italy and Spain. T cells, B-cell-depleted T cells, or PBMCs provided the cDNA or gDNA that served as material.

With 0 bases removed from V and 2 bases from J, the gap between germline ends came to 9 bases. The CDR3 extends over 15 amino acids. Germline loops: CDR1 SGDLS, CDR2 YYNGEE. This clone was picked up a small number of times. In the original analysis: Reference gene primer amplification yielded estimated nucleated cell counts. Using immunoSEQ multiplex PCR, the repertoire was profiled, and TCRdb retains in-frame clones only, with some absent. V and J calls and clone size are those listed in that table; D and trimming were worked out from the DNA. Of tens of thousands of clones in the sample, about four fifths were seen once.

Sequencing was done on a sample of peripheral blood. This clonotype was sampled from a man aged 50 to 59 with acute or convalescent COVID-19. The chain joins TRBV9 to TRBJ1-3; no reliable D call. The chain's CDR3 is CASSVAAGAGNTIYF. The CDR3 bases are TGTGCCAGCAGCGTAGCTGCCGGGGCTGGAAACACCATATATTTT.